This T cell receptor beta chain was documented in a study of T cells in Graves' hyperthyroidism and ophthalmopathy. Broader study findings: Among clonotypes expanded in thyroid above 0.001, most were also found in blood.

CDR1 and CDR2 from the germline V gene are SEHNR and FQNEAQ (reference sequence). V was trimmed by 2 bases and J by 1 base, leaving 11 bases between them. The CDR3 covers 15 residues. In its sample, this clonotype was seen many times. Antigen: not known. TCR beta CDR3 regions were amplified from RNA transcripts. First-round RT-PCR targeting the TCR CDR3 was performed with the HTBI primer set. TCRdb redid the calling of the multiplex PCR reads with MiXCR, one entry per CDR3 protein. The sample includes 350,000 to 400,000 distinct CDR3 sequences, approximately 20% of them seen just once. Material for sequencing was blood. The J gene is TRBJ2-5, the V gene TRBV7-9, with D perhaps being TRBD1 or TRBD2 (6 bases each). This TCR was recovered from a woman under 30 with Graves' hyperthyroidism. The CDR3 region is CASSLLTGAQETQYF. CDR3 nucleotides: TGTGCCAGCAGCTTATTAACGGGGGCCCAAGAGACCCAGTACTTC.